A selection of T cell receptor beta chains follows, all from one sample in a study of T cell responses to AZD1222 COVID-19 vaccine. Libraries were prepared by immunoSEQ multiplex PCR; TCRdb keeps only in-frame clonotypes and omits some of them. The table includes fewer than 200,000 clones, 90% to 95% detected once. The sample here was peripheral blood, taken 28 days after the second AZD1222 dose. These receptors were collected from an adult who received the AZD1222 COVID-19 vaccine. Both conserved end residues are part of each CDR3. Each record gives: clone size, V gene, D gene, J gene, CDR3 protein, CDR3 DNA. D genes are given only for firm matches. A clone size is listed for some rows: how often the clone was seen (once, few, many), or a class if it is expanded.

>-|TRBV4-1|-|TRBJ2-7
CASSHGTDGYEQYF
TGCGCCAGCAGCCATGGCACAGATGGCTACGAGCAGTACTTC
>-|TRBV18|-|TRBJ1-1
CASSPRPVNTEAFF
TGTGCCAGCTCCCCGAGACCGGTAAACACTGAAGCTTTCTTT
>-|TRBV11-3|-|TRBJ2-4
CASSLVSGSKNIQYF
TGTGCCAGCAGCTTAGTATCGGGGTCCAAAAACATTCAGTACTTC
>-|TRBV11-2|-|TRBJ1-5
CASSPLGGQPQHF
TGTGCCAGCAGCCCACTAGGCGGTCAGCCCCAGCATTTT
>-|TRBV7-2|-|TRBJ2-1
CASTWTSYNEQFF
TGTGCCAGCACCTGGACAAGCTACAATGAGCAGTTCTTC
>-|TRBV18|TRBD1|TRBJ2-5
CASSPRTGGETQYF
TGTGCCAGCTCACCACGGACAGGGGGCGAGACCCAGTACTTC
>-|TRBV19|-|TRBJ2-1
CASGDYNEQFF
TGCGCCTCTGGGGACTACAATGAGCAGTTCTTC
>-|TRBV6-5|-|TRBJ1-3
CASRPTHRNTIYF
TGTGCCAGCAGACCAACCCACAGGAACACCATATATTTT
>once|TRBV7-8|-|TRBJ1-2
CASSLGDTTLIGYTF
TGTGCCAGCAGCCTAGGGGACACCACCCTGATTGGCTACACCTTC
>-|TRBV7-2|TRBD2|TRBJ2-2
CASSVAGGDTGELFF
TGTGCCAGCAGCGTAGCGGGGGGGGACACCGGGGAGCTGTTTTTT
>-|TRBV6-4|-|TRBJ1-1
CASSFDRDTEAFF
TGTGCCAGCAGTTTCGACAGAGACACTGAAGCTTTCTTT
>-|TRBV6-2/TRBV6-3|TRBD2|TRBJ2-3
CASSTPRGGGAGTQYF
TGTGCCAGCAGTACCCCCCGGGGCGGGGGGGCCGGTACGCAGTATTTT
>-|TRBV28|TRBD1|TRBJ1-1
CASKKGGARTEAFF
TGTGCCAGCAAAAAAGGGGGCGCAAGGACTGAAGCTTTCTTT
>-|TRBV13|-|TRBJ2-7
CASSHRGRGLYEQYF
TGTGCCAGCAGCCATAGGGGGAGGGGCCTCTACGAGCAGTACTTC
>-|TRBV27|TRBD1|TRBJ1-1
CASSLLDRATEAFF
TGTGCCAGCAGTTTATTAGACAGGGCCACTGAAGCTTTCTTT
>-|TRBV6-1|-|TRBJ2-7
CASSERRSEQYF
TGTGCCAGCAGTGAACGGCGGAGCGAGCAGTACTTC
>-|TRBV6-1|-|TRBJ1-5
CASSEAGGAIQPQHF
TGTGCCAGCAGTGAAGCGGGGGGGGCAATCCAGCCCCAGCATTTT
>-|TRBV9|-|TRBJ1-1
CASSVVATTEAFF
TGTGCCAGCAGCGTAGTGGCAACTACTGAAGCTTTCTTT
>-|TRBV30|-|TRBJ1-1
CAWSYNTEAFF
TGTGCCTGGAGTTATAACACTGAAGCTTTCTTT
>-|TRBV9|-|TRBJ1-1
CASSPSPTGANTEAFF
TGTGCCAGCAGCCCCTCACCCACTGGGGCGAACACTGAAGCTTTCTTT
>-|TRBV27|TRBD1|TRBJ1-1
CASSYRQGALNTEAFF
TGTGCCAGCAGTTATCGACAGGGGGCCCTGAACACTGAAGCTTTCTTT
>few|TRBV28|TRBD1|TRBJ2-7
CASSFLPGQGYEQYF
TGTGCCAGCAGTTTTTTACCGGGACAGGGGTACGAGCAGTACTTC
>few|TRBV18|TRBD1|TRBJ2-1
CASSRSGGFRNEQFF
TGTGCCAGCTCACGTTCAGGGGGCTTTAGGAATGAGCAGTTCTTC
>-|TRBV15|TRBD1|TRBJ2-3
CATSRDTGGADTQYF
TGTGCCACCAGCAGAGATACAGGGGGCGCAGATACGCAGTATTTT
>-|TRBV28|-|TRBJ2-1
CASSLGLAANNEQFF
TGTGCCAGCAGTTTAGGATTAGCAGCTAACAATGAGCAGTTCTTC
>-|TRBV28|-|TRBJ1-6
CASSPPTRGGKALHF
TGTGCCAGCAGTCCGCCGACACGGGGGGGCAAGGCCCTCCACTTT
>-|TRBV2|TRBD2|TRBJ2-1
CASSERGLAAYNEQFF
TGTGCCAGCAGTGAGAGGGGACTAGCGGCATACAATGAGCAGTTCTTC
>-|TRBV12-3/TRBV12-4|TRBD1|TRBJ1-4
CASRGQMEKLFF
TGTGCCAGCAGGGGACAGATGGAAAAACTGTTTTTT
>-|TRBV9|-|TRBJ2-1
CASSVGEGGEQFF
TGTGCCAGCAGCGTAGGGGAGGGGGGAGAGCAGTTCTTC
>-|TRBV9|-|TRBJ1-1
CASSPRGSMDTEAFF
TGTGCCAGCAGCCCGCGCGGCAGTATGGACACTGAAGCTTTCTTT